Presented here are 5 T cell receptor beta chains from one specimen sequenced in a study of OX40 agonist ivuxolimab in advanced cancers. Sequencing was performed with immunoSEQ multiplex PCR; in TCRdb, only in-frame clones are kept and a portion is missing. The table includes roughly 80,000 clones, approximately 87% detected once. Sequencing used CD4+ or CD8+ T cells sorted from blood, obtained in a trial of the OX40 agonist ivuxolimab. The receptors here all came from an adult with an advanced solid tumor such as melanoma, head and neck, liver or kidney cancer.

The rearrangement uses TRBV30 and TRBJ2-3, with TRBD2 identical over 8 bases. V was clipped by 0 bases and J by 4 bases; unmatched bases: 9. CDR3 length: 16 amino acids. Germline CDR1 GTSNPN, CDR2 SVGIG (reference sequence). The CDR3 here is CAWSVGTGGPADTQYF. Written as DNA, the CDR3 is TGTGCCTGGAGTGTAGGAACGGGGGGGCCGGCAGATACGCAGTATTTT.

Here the CDR3 DNA reads TGTGCCAGCAGGTCTAGCGGCGCCGGGGAGACCCAGTACTTC. Translation: CASRSSGAGETQYF. The V call is TRBV7-8, the J call TRBJ2-5, with 7 bases aligning to TRBD2. V shed 6 bases, J shed 5 bases, and the junction held 9 bases outside the gene matches. This CDR3 has 14 amino acids. Germline CDR1 SGHVS, CDR2 FQNEAQ.

This sequence joins TRBV29-1 and TRBJ1-4, with D perhaps TRBD1 (5 bases). Per the germline V gene, CDR1 is SQVTM and CDR2 is ANQGSEA. The CDR3 contains 13 residues. V was clipped by 6 bases and J by 5 bases, with 13 bases between them. CDR3 residues: CSVGEQRNEKLFF. The CDR3 coding sequence is TGCAGCGTGGGGGAACAGAGAAATGAAAAACTGTTTTTT.

The chain combines TRBV5-8 with TRBJ2-7, with D maybe TRBD2 (6 bases). The CDR3 is 17 residues long. Per germline, CDR1 SGHTS and CDR2 YDEGEE. The germline V and J ends were trimmed by 3 bases and 3 bases, with 22 bases remaining between them. CDR3: CASSSNAFWDSNYEQYF. CDR3 bases: TGTGCCAGCAGCTCCAACGCCTTTTGGGACTCTAACTACGAGCAGTACTTC.

The V call is TRBV19, the J call TRBJ1-2; 7 positions match TRBD1. The CDR3 runs 15 residues. Looked up from germline, CDR1 is LNHDA and CDR2 is SQIVND (reference sequence). With 5 bases clipped from V and 2 bases from J, the junction kept 8 bases outside the gene matches. CDR3 in DNA: TGTGCCAGTAGTCAGGGGGGTACCGGAAACTATGGCTACACCTTC. Protein: CASSQGGTGNYGYTF.